Shown below are 27 T cell receptor beta chains from a single sample sequenced in a study of blood T cell repertoires in COVID-19. Method: immunoSEQ multiplex PCR; TCRdb's copy keeps in-frame clones and lacks some. Of some 170,000 clones in the sample, 65% to 85% were seen once. Sequencing used peripheral blood. The origin of the receptors is a woman aged 80 or over with active or convalescent COVID-19.

The genes are TRBV7-2 and TRBJ1-2; the D gene is possibly TRBD1 (6 bases). Germline V lookup: CDR1 SGHTA, CDR2 FQGNSA. Trimming removed 5 bases from V and 5 bases from J, with 12 bases in between. CDR3 length equals 13 residues. Written as DNA, the CDR3 is TGTGCCAGCAGCCGGGACATCCAGTATGGCTACACCTTC. It encodes CASSRDIQYGYTF.

The chain combines TRBV5-1 with TRBJ1-4; possible D gene TRBD1, 6 bases. V was cut by 7 bases and J by 8 bases, with 18 bases left in between. This CDR3 spans 14 amino acids. Germline CDR1 SGHRS, CDR2 YFSETQ. The DNA for the CDR3 is TGCGCCAGCGGGCTCGGGGGGACAATCGAAAAACTGTTTTTT. It codes for CASGLGGTIEKLFF.

J is TRBJ1-2 and V is TRBV5-1; D unclear. Germline loops: CDR1 SGHRS, CDR2 YFSETQ. Trimming took 1 base from V and 4 from J, leaving 20 bases between them. This CDR3 is 17 amino acids long. The chain's CDR3 is CASSLSLTTEAAYGYTF. Here the CDR3 DNA reads TGCGCCAGCAGCTTGTCTCTCACCACAGAAGCGGCCTATGGCTACACCTTC.

This clone appeared a few times. V is TRBV9 and J is TRBJ1-1, with 9 bases aligning to TRBD1. The CDR3 loop spans 16 amino acids. The V gene end was trimmed by 4 bases and the J gene end by 2 bases; junction bases not matched to a gene: 9. In germline, CDR1 is SGDLS, CDR2 YYNGEE. CDR3 protein: CASSYSVGQGNTEAFF. The CDR3 nucleotides read TGTGCCAGCAGCTACTCGGTGGGACAGGGTAACACTGAAGCTTTCTTT. Full variable domain (outside the CDR3, taken from reference TRBV9 and TRBJ1-1): DSGVTQTPKHLITATGQRVTLRCSPRSGDLSVYWYQQSLDQGLQFLIQYYNGEERAKGNILERFSAQQFPDLHSELNLSSLELGDSALYFCASSYSVGQGNTEAFFGQGTRLTVV.

The sample holds a few counts of this clone. J is TRBJ2-3 and V is TRBV6-2 or TRBV6-3; TRBD2 matches at 10 bases. CDR3 length: 18 residues. V lost 2 bases to trimming and J lost 2 bases; unmatched junction nucleotides: 10. The V gene's germline CDR1 is MNHEY and CDR2 SVGEGT. For the CDR3, the DNA is TGTGCCAGCAGTTACCCGAGACCCGGGACTAGCGACACAGATACGCAGTATTTT. As protein: CASSYPRPGTSDTDTQYF.

The J gene is TRBJ2-4, the V gene TRBV18; tentatively, D is TRBD2 (6 bases). V was shortened by 3 bases and J by 6 bases, with 12 bases between the two germline ends. The CDR3 extends over 14 amino acids. Germline CDR1 reads KGHSH; CDR2 reads LQKENI. CDR3 loop: CASSPSGTLNIQYF. The DNA of the CDR3 is TGTGCCAGCTCACCTTCCGGGACTTTAAACATTCAGTACTTC.

This chain connects TRBV9 to TRBJ2-2; D is perhaps TRBD2 (6 bases). V shed 2 bases and J shed 0 bases, with 8 bases lying between them. In germline, CDR1 is SGDLS, CDR2 YYNGEE. The CDR3 loop spans 15 amino acids. CDR3 coding DNA: TGTGCCAGCAGCGTTCGACTAGCGAACACCGGGGAGCTGTTTTTT. This codes for CASSVRLANTGELFF.

The chain carries TRBV5-6 and TRBJ1-5; D is unclear. The CDR3 runs 14 residues. The germline gives CDR1 SGHDT, CDR2 YYEEEE. V was cut by 3 bases and J by 5 bases, with 12 bases left in between. CDR3: CASSSEREDQPQHF. In DNA, the CDR3 is TGTGCCAGCAGCTCCGAGAGGGAAGATCAGCCCCAGCATTTT. The entire variable domain, with the rest obtained from reference TRBV5-6 and TRBJ1-5, is as follows: DAGVTQSPTHLIKTRGQQVTLRCSPKSGHDTVSWYQQALGQGPQFIFQYYEEEERQRGNFPDRFSGHQFPNYSSELNVNALLLGDSALYLCASSSEREDQPQHFGDGTRLSIL.

V gene TRBV5-6 combines with J gene TRBJ1-3; D might be TRBD1 (5 bases). The CDR3 covers 15 residues. Trimming removed 3 bases at V and 0 bases at J, with 10 bases between. CDR1 and CDR2 from the germline V gene are SGHDT and YYEEEE. The CDR3 loop reads CASSSQGLSGNTIYF. In DNA form, the CDR3 reads TGTGCCAGCAGCTCCCAGGGACTCTCTGGAAACACCATATATTTT.

This clone was seen only a few times. V is TRBV10-3 and J is TRBJ2-7; TRBD1 aligns across 9 bases. The CDR3 is 12 residues long. The V gene's germline CDR1 is ENHRY and CDR2 SYGVKD. Trimming removed 10 bases from V and 2 bases from J; junction bases left unmatched: 3. The CDR3: CASGTGTYEQYF. The CDR3 bases are TGTGCCAGCGGGACAGGGACCTACGAGCAGTACTTC.

The chain employs TRBV18 and TRBJ1-6, with 9 bases lining up with TRBD1. The V gene's germline CDR1 is KGHSH and CDR2 LQKENI. This CDR3 spans 15 amino acids. Trimming cost V 3 bases and J 15 bases; bases outside gene matches: 12. DNA of the CDR3: TGTGCCAGCTCACCCCCCTCGGGACAGGGATCTTTCCTCCACTTT. Residues: CASSPPSGQGSFLHF.

This clone was recorded at least ten times. This sample also contains other DNA sequences that code for the same CDR3. The chain has TRBV4-3 and TRBJ1-2; no firm D call. The CDR3 length is 13 residues. Trimming pared 0 bases from V and 4 bases from J, leaving 6 bases between. CDR1 and CDR2 from the germline V gene are LGHNA and YSLEER. In nucleotides, the CDR3 is TGCGCCAGCAGCCAAGATGTATCCTATGGCTACACCTTC. It encodes CASSQDVSYGYTF.

The chain combines TRBV4-1 with TRBJ1-1; 10 bases are a match to TRBD1. V trimming: 0 bases; J trimming: 4 bases; junction bases outside the gene matches: 2. Germline CDR1 and CDR2: MGHRA and YSYEKL. This CDR3 region has 15 residues. The CDR3 spells CASSQDRDRGTEAFF. The CDR3 coding sequence is TGCGCCAGCAGCCAAGATCGGGACAGGGGCACTGAAGCTTTCTTT.

The CDR3 spells CASSQDGSAADYEQYF. CDR3 sequence (DNA): TGTGCCAGCAGCCAAGATGGTAGCGCAGCCGACTACGAGCAGTACTTC. The chain carries TRBV4-2 and TRBJ2-7; perhaps TRBD2 as D (5 bases). The CDR3 is 16 amino acids. Germline-derived CDR1 and CDR2 are LGHNA and YNFKEQ. V dropped 0 bases and J dropped 3 bases, with 15 bases sitting between them.

The rearrangement uses TRBV30 and TRBJ2-3, with 15 bases fitting TRBD2. Germline V gene data show CDR1 as GTSNPN and CDR2 as SVGIG (reference sequence). The CDR3 consists of 16 residues. V dropped 4 bases and J dropped 5; count of bases not matched to a gene: 7. This chain's CDR3 is CAWTRGLAGGQDTQYF. CDR3 nucleotides: TGTGCCTGGACCAGAGGACTAGCGGGGGGGCAAGATACGCAGTATTTT.

The V gene is TRBV5-4, the J gene TRBJ2-1; 10 bases are shared with TRBD2. Unmatched junction bases numbered 0, after V lost 2 bases and J lost 1 base. CDR1 SGHNT and CDR2 YYREEE come from the germline V gene (reference sequence). This CDR3 is built from 15 residues. The CDR3 loop reads CASSFSGGSYNEQFF. The CDR3 DNA is TGTGCCAGCAGCTTTAGCGGGGGGTCCTACAATGAGCAGTTCTTC.

The V gene is TRBV27, the J gene TRBJ1-2, with D perhaps TRBD1 (5 bases). The CDR3 extends over 13 amino acids. Germline-derived CDR1 and CDR2 are MNHEY and SMNVEV (reference sequence). The V gene lost 6 bases and the J gene lost 6 bases, with 14 bases spanning the gap. The CDR3 DNA follows: TGTGCCAGCAGCCGGGGAGGGGTTAATGGCTACACCTTC. Residues: CASSRGGVNGYTF.

This CDR3 reads CASSRQGNEQYF. Written as DNA, the CDR3 is TGTGCCAGCAGTCGACAGGGTAACGAGCAGTACTTC. The gene calls are TRBV12-3 or TRBV12-4 and TRBJ2-7; 7 positions match TRBD1. The CDR3 covers 12 residues. After removal of 5 bases from V and 5 bases from J, the junction contained 3 bases not matched to a gene.

This clone was counted once. The chain links TRBV9 to TRBJ2-1; 8 nucleotides match TRBD2. Per germline, CDR1 SGDLS and CDR2 YYNGEE. V lost 5 bases to trimming and J lost 6 bases; unmatched junction nucleotides: 7. The CDR3 sequence is 14 residues long. In DNA form, the CDR3 reads TGTGCCAGCAGTCCAAGCGGGGGCCCCAATGAGCAGTTCTTC. Its translation is CASSPSGGPNEQFF. The full variable domain, with the rest looked up from reference TRBV9 and TRBJ2-1, is DSGVTQTPKHLITATGQRVTLRCSPRSGDLSVYWYQQSLDQGLQFLIQYYNGEERAKGNILERFSAQQFPDLHSELNLSSLELGDSALYFCASSPSGGPNEQFFGPGTRLTVL.

The chain combines TRBV14 with TRBJ1-5, with no clear D. This CDR3 comprises 17 residues. Germline V CDR1 and CDR2: SGHDN, FVKESK. V shed 1 base and J shed 0 bases, with 13 bases lying between them. CDR3 sequence: CASSQGEGGDSNQPQHF. Here the CDR3 DNA reads TGTGCCAGCAGCCAAGGTGAGGGTGGAGATAGCAATCAGCCCCAGCATTTT.

V and J are TRBV6-5 and TRBJ1-2; 9 bases are shared with TRBD1. The CDR3 is 15 residues long. Germline lookup yields CDR1 MNHEY and CDR2 SVGAGI. V was pared by 7 bases and J by 6 bases, with 12 bases of the junction left unmatched. CDR3 in amino acids: CASTRGDRAGDGYTF. The CDR3 nucleotides read TGTGCCAGCACCCGAGGGGACAGGGCGGGAGATGGCTACACCTTC.

V gene TRBV14 combines with J gene TRBJ1-4; 9 positions match TRBD1. V shed 5 bases, J shed 8 bases, and the junction held 9 bases outside the gene matches. Germline CDR1 SGHDN, CDR2 FVKESK. CDR3 length equals 15 residues. CDR3 residues: CASSFQQGAGEKLFF. DNA for the CDR3: TGTGCCAGCAGCTTTCAACAGGGGGCAGGGGAAAAACTGTTTTTT.

This clone has only one observation. The genes are TRBV2 and TRBJ2-7, with TRBD2 identical over 10 bases. In germline, CDR1 is SNHLY, CDR2 FYNNEI. The trim removed 1 base at V and 2 bases at J, leaving 2 bases unmatched. The CDR3 loop spans 15 amino acids. The CDR3 is CASSEGTSGTYEQYF. CDR3 in DNA: TGTGCCAGCAGTGAAGGGACTAGCGGAACCTACGAGCAGTACTTC.

V is TRBV7-2 and J is TRBJ1-2; TRBD1 is a possible D gene (6 bases). Germline-derived CDR1 and CDR2 are SGHTA and FQGNSA. The CDR3 covers 16 residues. V lost 5 bases and J lost 1, with 17 bases in between. CDR3 loop: CASSPRGASFNYGYTF. The CDR3 bases are TGTGCCAGCAGCCCCCGGGGGGCCAGTTTTAACTATGGCTACACCTTC.

The chain employs TRBV5-1 and TRBJ2-5; D might be TRBD2 (6 bases). Trimming took 4 bases from V and 5 from J, leaving 18 bases between them. The CDR3 is made up of 15 amino acids. CDR1 SGHRS and CDR2 YFSETQ come from the germline V gene. DNA for the CDR3: TGCGCCAGCAGCGCGGGACCCGCAGGGAGTGAGACCCAGTACTTC. It specifies CASSAGPAGSETQYF.

This chain connects TRBV5-4 to TRBJ2-3; no clear D gene. Germline V gene sequence: CDR1 SGHNT, CDR2 YYREEE (reference sequence). Trimming shortened V by 4 bases and J by 0 bases, and 12 bases separated the two germline ends. There are 15 residues in the CDR3. The CDR3 bases are TGTGCCAGCAGCGCCGACACCTATAGCACAGATACGCAGTATTTT. This sequence encodes CASSADTYSTDTQYF.

This clone was observed a handful of times. V usage is TRBV11-2 and J usage is TRBJ2-5, with D uncertain. The V gene's germline CDR1 is SGHAT and CDR2 FQNNGV. Deletions cut 2 bases from V and 5 bases from J, with 12 bases between. The CDR3 loop spans 14 amino acids. CDR3 coding DNA: TGTGCCAGCAGCTTAAGCGCGCTCCGGGAGACCCAGTACTTC. This codes for CASSLSALRETQYF.